The 14 T cell receptor beta chains given below trace back to one sample, sequenced in a study of shared clonotypes between healthy human individuals. Clones were sequenced by immunoSEQ multiplex PCR, and TCRdb holds only the in-frame ones, with some missing. This table has 2 million to 2.5 million clones, about 90% appearing once. The specimen sequenced was naive CD4+ T cells from PBMCs. Specified subset: CD45RA+ positively selected. The receptors derive from a man younger than 35 in good health. Some clones in this sample may be carry-over from other donors' samples.

The rearrangement links TRBV11-2 to TRBJ2-1, with D possibly matching TRBD1 (5 bases). The V and J ends lost 5 bases and 2 bases respectively, with 19 bases between them. This CDR3 is 17 amino acids long. CDR1 and CDR2 (germline): SGHAT, FQNNGV. CDR3 sequence (DNA): TGTGCCAGCAGCCCGTACCTTACAGGTGTAACCTACAATGAGCAGTTCTTC. Encoded protein: CASSPYLTGVTYNEQFF.

The gene calls are TRBV13 and TRBJ2-7; D unresolved. The V and J ends lost 3 bases and 6 bases respectively, with 15 bases between them. In germline, CDR1 is PRHDT, CDR2 FYEKMQ (reference sequence). The CDR3 sequence is 14 residues long. The CDR3 protein is CASSLGAHSGEQYF. The CDR3, as DNA: TGTGCCAGCAGCTTGGGTGCGCACTCGGGCGAGCAGTACTTC.

V and J are TRBV10-3 and TRBJ2-3; tentative D call: TRBD2 (6 bases). The V end was cut by 3 bases, the J end by 4 bases, with 11 bases between. Germline CDR1 is ENHRY and CDR2 is SYGVKD. CDR3 length: 14 residues. The CDR3 region is CAISDPTGADTQYF. The DNA of the CDR3 is TGTGCCATCAGTGACCCCACGGGGGCAGATACGCAGTATTTT.

The sample holds a few counts of this clone. V usage is TRBV2 and J usage is TRBJ1-1; D is unclear. The CDR3 length is 14 residues. V dropped 3 bases and J dropped 8 bases, with 16 bases sitting between them. The germline V gene encodes CDR1 SNHLY and CDR2 FYNNEI. CDR3 residues: CASSELTFSVEAFF. As DNA, the CDR3 is TGTGCCAGCAGTGAGCTAACCTTCAGTGTAGAAGCTTTCTTT.

This chain connects TRBV7-9 to TRBJ1-1; D is ambiguous. With 8 bases removed from V and 6 bases from J, the gap between germline ends came to 16 bases. The CDR3 runs 13 residues. Germline V gives CDR1 SEHNR, CDR2 FQNEAQ (reference sequence). CDR3 sequence: CASGGDLRSEAFF. The DNA for the CDR3 is TGTGCCAGCGGCGGCGATCTACGATCTGAAGCTTTCTTT.

This rearrangement joins TRBV10-3 to TRBJ2-3, with a tentative D call TRBD2 (5 bases). The length of the CDR3 is 13 residues. Trimming stripped 3 bases from V and 4 bases from J, with 8 bases between. In germline, CDR1 is ENHRY, CDR2 SYGVKD. CDR3: CAISDGGPDTQYF. The CDR3 DNA is TGTGCCATCAGTGATGGAGGCCCAGATACGCAGTATTTT.

This clone was observed a single time. The rearrangement uses TRBV7-3 and TRBJ2-5; TRBD1 might be the D (6 bases). The CDR3 length is 13 residues. Germline CDR1 SGHTA, CDR2 FQGTGA. The ends were cut back, 5 bases at V and 5 bases at J, with 12 bases in the middle. The CDR3 nucleotides read TGTGCCAGCAGCGTACAGGGTGGGGAGACCCAGTACTTC. Its translation is CASSVQGGETQYF.

This clone was found once. The chain uses TRBV6-5 and TRBJ2-2; weak D call: TRBD2 (6 bases). Germline V gene lookup returns CDR1 MNHEY and CDR2 SVGAGI. The CDR3 spans 14 residues. The germline V and J ends were trimmed by 2 bases and 7 bases, with 11 bases remaining between them. The CDR3 region is CASSYRPSDGELFF. The CDR3, as DNA: TGTGCCAGCAGTTACCGTCCTAGCGACGGGGAGCTGTTTTTT.

V is TRBV9 and J is TRBJ2-7, with 9 bases fitting TRBD1. The germline gives CDR1 SGDLS, CDR2 YYNGEE. Losses at the gene ends were 5 bases for V and 5 bases for J; bases not matched to a gene: 14. This CDR3 comprises 16 residues. The CDR3, as DNA: TGTGCCAGCAGTGAACAGGGTGGACAGGGGTTCGACGAGCAGTACTTC. Translation gives CASSEQGGQGFDEQYF.

V gene TRBV7-2 combines with J gene TRBJ2-5; 12 nucleotides align to TRBD1. The CDR3 loop spans 16 amino acids. The germline V gene encodes CDR1 SGHTA and CDR2 FQGNSA. J lost 5 bases, V lost 1 base, and 5 bases had no gene match. CDR3 bases: TGTGCCAGCAGCTTAGGTGGGACAGGGGGCAGGGAGACCCAGTACTTC. It codes for CASSLGGTGGRETQYF.

The chain has TRBV5-1 and TRBJ2-5; weak D call: TRBD1 (5 bases). The germline V and J ends were trimmed by 1 base and 1 base, with 8 bases remaining between them. Germline V CDR1 and CDR2: SGHRS, YFSETQ. CDR3 length equals 14 residues. Written as DNA, the CDR3 is TGCGCCAGCAGCTTGAACACAGGCCAAGAGACCCAGTACTTC. It specifies CASSLNTGQETQYF.

The chain combines TRBV7-9 with TRBJ2-3; D is undetermined. The CDR3 has 13 residues. Trimming removed 5 bases at V and 2 bases at J, with 8 bases between. CDR1 and CDR2 from the germline V gene are SEHNR and FQNEAQ (reference sequence). This CDR3 reads CASSTDFTDTQYF. The CDR3 DNA is TGTGCCAGCAGCACAGACTTCACAGATACGCAGTATTTT.

The chain couples TRBV5-1 to TRBJ2-7; a possible D gene is TRBD1 (6 bases). Trimming removed 0 bases from V and 4 bases from J, with 11 bases in between. The CDR3 length is 14 residues. Germline V gene data show CDR1 as SGHRS and CDR2 as YFSETQ. The CDR3 here is CASSLVPGEYEQYF. The CDR3 region has the DNA TGCGCCAGCAGCTTGGTTCCAGGGGAATACGAGCAGTACTTC.

V usage is TRBV5-1 and J usage is TRBJ2-3; 11 bases line up with TRBD2. With V trimmed by 8 bases and J by 2 bases, 7 bases remained unmatched. There are 15 residues in the CDR3. Looked up from germline, CDR1 is SGHRS and CDR2 is YFSETQ. Here the CDR3 reads CASRLAGGTTDTQYF. CDR3 DNA: TGCGCCAGTCGCCTAGCGGGAGGAACCACAGATACGCAGTATTTT.